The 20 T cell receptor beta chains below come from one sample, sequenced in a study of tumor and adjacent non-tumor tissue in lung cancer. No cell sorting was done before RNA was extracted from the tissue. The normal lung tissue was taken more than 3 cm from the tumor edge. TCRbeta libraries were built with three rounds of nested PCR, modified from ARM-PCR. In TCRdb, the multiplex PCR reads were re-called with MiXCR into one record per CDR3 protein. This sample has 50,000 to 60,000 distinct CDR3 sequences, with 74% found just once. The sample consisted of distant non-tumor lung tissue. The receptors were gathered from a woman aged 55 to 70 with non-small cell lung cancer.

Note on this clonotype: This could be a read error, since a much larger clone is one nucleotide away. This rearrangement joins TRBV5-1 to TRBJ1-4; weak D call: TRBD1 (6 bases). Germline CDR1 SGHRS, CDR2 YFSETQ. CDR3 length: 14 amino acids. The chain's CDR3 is CASSFGRGEEKQFF. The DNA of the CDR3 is TGCGCCAGCAGCTTTGGCAGGGGAGAAGAAAAACAGTTTTTT. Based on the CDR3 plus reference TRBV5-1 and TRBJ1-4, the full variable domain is KAGVTQTPRYLIKTRGQQVTLSCSPISGHRSVSWYQQTPGQGLQFLFEYFSETQRNKGNFPGRFSGRQFSNSRSEMNVSTLELGDSALYLCASSFGRGEEKQFFGSGTQLSVL.

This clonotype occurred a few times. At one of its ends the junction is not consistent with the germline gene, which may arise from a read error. The CDR3 protein is CASAATLSYNEQFF. CDR3 in DNA: TGTGCCAGCGCCGCGACACTCTCCTACAACGAGCAGTTCTTC. The gene calls are TRBV6-2 or TRBV6-3 and TRBJ2-1; D is unclear. The CDR3 covers 14 residues. Germline V gene lookup returns CDR1 MNHEY and CDR2 SVGEGT.

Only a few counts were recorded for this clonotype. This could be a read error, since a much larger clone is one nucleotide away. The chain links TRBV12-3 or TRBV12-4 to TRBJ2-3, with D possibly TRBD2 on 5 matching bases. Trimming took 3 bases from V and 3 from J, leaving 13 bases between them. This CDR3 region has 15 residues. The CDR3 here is CASSLEAAITDTQYF. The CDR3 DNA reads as TGTGCCAGCAGTTTGGAGGCGGCGATTACAGATACGCAGTATTTT.

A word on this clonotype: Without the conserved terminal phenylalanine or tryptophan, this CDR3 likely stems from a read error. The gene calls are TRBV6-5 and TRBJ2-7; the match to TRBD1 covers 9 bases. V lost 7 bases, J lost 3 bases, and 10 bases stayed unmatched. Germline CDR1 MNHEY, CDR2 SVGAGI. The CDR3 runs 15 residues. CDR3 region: CASNDAGTGIYEQYS. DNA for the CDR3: TGTGCCAGCAATGACGCCGGGACAGGGATCTACGAGCAGTACTCC.

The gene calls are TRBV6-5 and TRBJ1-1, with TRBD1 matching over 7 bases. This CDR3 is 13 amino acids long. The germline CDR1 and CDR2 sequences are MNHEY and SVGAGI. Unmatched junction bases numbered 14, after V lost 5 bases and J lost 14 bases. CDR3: CASSRDSPNGTFF. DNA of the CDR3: TGTGCCAGCAGTCGGGACAGCCCTAATGGAACCTTCTTT.

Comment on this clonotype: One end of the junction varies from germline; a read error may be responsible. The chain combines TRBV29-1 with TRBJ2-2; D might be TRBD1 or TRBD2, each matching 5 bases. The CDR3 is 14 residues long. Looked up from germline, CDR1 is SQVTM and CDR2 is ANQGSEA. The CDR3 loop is CSVTGTTNTGELFF. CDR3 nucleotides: TGCAGCGTTACAGGAACAACGAACACCGGGGAGTTGTTTTTT.

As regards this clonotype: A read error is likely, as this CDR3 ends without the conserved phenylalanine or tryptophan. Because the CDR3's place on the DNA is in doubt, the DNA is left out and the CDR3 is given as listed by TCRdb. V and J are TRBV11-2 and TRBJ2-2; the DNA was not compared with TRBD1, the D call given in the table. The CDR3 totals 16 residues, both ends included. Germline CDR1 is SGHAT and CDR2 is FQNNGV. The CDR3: CASSLILAAHTGEMFY.

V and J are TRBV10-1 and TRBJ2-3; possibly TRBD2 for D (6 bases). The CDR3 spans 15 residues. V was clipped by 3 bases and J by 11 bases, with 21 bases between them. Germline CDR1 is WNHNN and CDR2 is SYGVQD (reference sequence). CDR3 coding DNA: TGCGCCAGCAGTGAAGAGGAACTAGCCGCGAATAGGCAGTATTTT. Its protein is CASSEEELAANRQYF.

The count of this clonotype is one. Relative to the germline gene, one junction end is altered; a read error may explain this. CDR3 coding DNA: TGTGCCAGCAACCAACTAGACAGGGAGCAATACTTC. The encoded protein is CASNQLDREQYF. The gene calls are TRBV6-2 or TRBV6-3 and TRBJ2-7; 7 nucleotides line up with TRBD1. Germline V gives CDR1 MNHEY, CDR2 SVGEGT. This CDR3 has 12 residues.

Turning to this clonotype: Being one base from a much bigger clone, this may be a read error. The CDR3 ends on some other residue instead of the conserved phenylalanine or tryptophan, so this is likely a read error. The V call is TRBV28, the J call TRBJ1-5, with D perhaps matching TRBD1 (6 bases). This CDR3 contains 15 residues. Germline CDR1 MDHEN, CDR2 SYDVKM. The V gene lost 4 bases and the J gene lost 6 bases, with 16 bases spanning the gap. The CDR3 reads CASSSYSGAGQPQHS. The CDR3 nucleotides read TGTGCCAGCAGTTCATACTCAGGGGCTGGTCAGCCCCAGCATTCT.

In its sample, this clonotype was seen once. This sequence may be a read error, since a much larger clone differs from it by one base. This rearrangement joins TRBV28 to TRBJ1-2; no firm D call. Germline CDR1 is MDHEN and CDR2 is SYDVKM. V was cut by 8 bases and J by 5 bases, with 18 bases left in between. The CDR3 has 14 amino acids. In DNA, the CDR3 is TGTGCCAGCGGATCAGAGGGCGATTATTATGGCTACACCTTC. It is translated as CASGSEGDYYGYTF.

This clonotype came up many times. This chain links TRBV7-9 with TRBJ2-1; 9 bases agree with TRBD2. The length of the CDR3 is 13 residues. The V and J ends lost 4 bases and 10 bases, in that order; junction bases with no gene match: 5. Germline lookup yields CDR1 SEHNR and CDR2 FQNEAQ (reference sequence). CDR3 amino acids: CASSSRTSVEQFF. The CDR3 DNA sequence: TGTGCCAGCAGCTCCAGGACTAGCGTCGAGCAGTTCTTC.

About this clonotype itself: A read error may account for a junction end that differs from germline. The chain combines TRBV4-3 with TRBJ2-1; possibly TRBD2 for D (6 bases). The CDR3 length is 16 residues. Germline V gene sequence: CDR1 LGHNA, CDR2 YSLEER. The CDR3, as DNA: TGCGCCAGCAGCCACGGTCGGGCGGGAAGCTACAATGAGCAATTCTTC. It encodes CASSHGRAGSYNEQFF.

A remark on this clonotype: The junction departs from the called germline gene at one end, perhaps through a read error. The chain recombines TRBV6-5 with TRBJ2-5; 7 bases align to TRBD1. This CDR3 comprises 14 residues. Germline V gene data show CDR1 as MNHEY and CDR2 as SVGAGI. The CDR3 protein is CTSSAQGDEETQYF. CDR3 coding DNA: TGTACCAGCAGTGCCCAGGGGGATGAAGAGACCCAGTACTTC.

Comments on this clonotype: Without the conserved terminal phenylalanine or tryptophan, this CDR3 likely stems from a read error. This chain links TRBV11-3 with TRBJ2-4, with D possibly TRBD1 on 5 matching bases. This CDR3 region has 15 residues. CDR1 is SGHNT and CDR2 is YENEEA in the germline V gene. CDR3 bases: TGTGTCAGCAGCTTATTCGATGGGCAGGGCGACATTCAGTACTTA. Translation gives CVSSLFDGQGDIQYL.

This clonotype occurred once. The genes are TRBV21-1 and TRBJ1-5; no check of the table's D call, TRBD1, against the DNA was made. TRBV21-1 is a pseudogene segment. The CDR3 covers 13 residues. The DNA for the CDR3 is TGTGCCAGCAACTTGGGGGGAGATCTACCCCAGCATTTT. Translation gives CASNLGGDLPQHF.

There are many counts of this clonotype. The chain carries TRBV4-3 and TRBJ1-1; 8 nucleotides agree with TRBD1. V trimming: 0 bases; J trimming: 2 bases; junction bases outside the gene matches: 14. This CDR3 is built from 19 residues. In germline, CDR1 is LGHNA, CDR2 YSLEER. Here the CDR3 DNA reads TGCGCCAGCAGCCAAGATATCACCCAGAGGGGACAGGTCAACACTGAAGCTTTCTTT. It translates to CASSQDITQRGQVNTEAFF.

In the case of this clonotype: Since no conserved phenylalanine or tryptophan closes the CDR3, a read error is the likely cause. The CDR3 protein is CASSPNTGGNTEAFL. CDR3 coding DNA: TGTGCCAGCAGTCCGAATACAGGTGGAAACACTGAAGCTTTCTTA. The chain has TRBV12-3 or TRBV12-4 and TRBJ1-1; D is perhaps TRBD1 (5 bases). V was cut by 5 bases and J by 2 bases, with 15 bases left in between. This CDR3 comprises 15 residues.

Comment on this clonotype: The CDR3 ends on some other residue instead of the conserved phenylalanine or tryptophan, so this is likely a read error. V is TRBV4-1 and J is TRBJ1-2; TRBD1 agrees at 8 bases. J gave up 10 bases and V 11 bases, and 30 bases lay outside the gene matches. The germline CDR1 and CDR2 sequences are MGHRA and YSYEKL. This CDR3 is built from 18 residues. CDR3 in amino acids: CAGTLKTPTTGEVYNYTL. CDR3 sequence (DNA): TGCGCCGGCACCCTAAAGACCCCCACGACAGGGGAGGTCTATAACTACACCCTC.

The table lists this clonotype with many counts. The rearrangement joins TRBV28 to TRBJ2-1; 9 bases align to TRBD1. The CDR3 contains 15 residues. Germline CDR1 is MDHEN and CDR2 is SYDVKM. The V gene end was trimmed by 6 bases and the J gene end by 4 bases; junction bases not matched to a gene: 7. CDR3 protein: CASSRTGDLYNEQFF. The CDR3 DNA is TGTGCCAGCAGCAGGACAGGGGACCTATACAATGAGCAGTTCTTC.